What follows are 27 T cell receptor beta chains derived from one specimen sequenced in a study of CD8 T cells in ankylosing spondylitis. Via MiXCR, TCRdb re-called the 5' RACE reads, giving one row per CDR3 protein. This table holds about 160,000 distinct CDR3 sequences, 9.8% found once. Sequenced: blood, either unsorted or a sorted T cell fraction (not recorded which). The receptors derive from a female donor with ankylosing spondylitis or in good health (not recorded which).

The V call is TRBV28, the J call TRBJ1-6; 7 nucleotides align to TRBD1. The CDR3 runs 14 residues. CDR1 is MDHEN and CDR2 is SYDVKM in the germline V gene. V was clipped by 3 bases and J by 13 bases; unmatched bases: 9. Here the CDR3 reads CASSLTGFGSPLHF. CDR3 coding DNA: TGTGCCAGCAGTTTGACAGGGTTTGGGTCGCCCCTCCACTTT.

This clonotype was counted between two and nine times. The chain recombines TRBV27 with TRBJ2-1; D gene unclear. Germline V CDR1 and CDR2: MNHEY, SMNVEV (reference sequence). V lost 2 bases to trimming and J lost 9 bases, with 14 bases between them. The CDR3 has 14 amino acids. The CDR3 is CASSLTPGGLEQFF. In nucleotides, the CDR3 is TGTGCCAGCAGTTTAACCCCAGGTGGCCTTGAGCAGTTCTTC.

This chain joins TRBV24-1 and TRBJ2-5; 7 bases align to TRBD2. The CDR3 has 17 amino acids. Germline V gene lookup returns CDR1 KGHDR and CDR2 SFDVKD. Trimming took 3 bases from V and 0 from J; bases not matched to a gene: 9. The CDR3 bases are TGTGCCACCAGTGATCTTGTGGGGCTAGCGGACCAAGAGACCCAGTACTTC. Amino acid sequence: CATSDLVGLADQETQYF.

This clonotype appeared many times. The V and J genes are TRBV6-1 and TRBJ2-3, with 9 positions matching TRBD2. J gave up 4 bases and V 5 bases, and 10 bases lay outside the gene matches. In germline, CDR1 is MNHNS, CDR2 SASEGT. CDR3 length: 16 residues. CDR3 nucleotides: TGTGCCAGCAGTAGACGACCTAGCGGGGCCGCAGATACGCAGTATTTT. This codes for CASSRRPSGAADTQYF.

The DNA of the CDR3 is TGCGCCAGCAGCCAAGGTGGATGGGAGGGAAACACCATATATTTT. Its protein product is CASSQGGWEGNTIYF. V and J are TRBV4-3 and TRBJ1-3; the D is unclear. Germline loops: CDR1 LGHNA, CDR2 YSLEER. The V and J ends lost 1 base and 4 bases respectively, with 11 bases between them. The CDR3 loop spans 15 amino acids.

A few counts support this clonotype. In DNA, the CDR3 is TGTGCCACCAGTGATGAAAAAGGCGGGGAGCTGTTTTTT. Amino acids: CATSDEKGGELFF. The rearrangement joins TRBV24-1 to TRBJ2-2, with D unclear. The length of the CDR3 is 13 residues. Germline V gene lookup returns CDR1 KGHDR and CDR2 SFDVKD. The V end was cut by 3 bases, the J end by 7 bases, with 8 bases between.

This clonotype was observed a few times. The rearrangement links TRBV20-1 to TRBJ2-7; D remains unclear. Trimming left V 0 bases short and J 4 bases short, with 10 bases between. The CDR3 is 13 residues long. Germline assignment: CDR1 DFQATT and CDR2 SNEGSKA (reference sequence). CDR3 sequence reads: CSARDRDLYEQYF. CDR3 bases: TGCAGTGCTAGAGATCGAGATTTATACGAGCAGTACTTC.

In its sample, this clonotype was seen many times. The chain couples TRBV12-3 or TRBV12-4 to TRBJ2-3; the D gene is possibly TRBD2 (5 bases). Trimming removed 4 bases at V and 5 bases at J, with 13 bases between. This CDR3 spans 14 amino acids. The chain's CDR3 is CASSYGGLQDTQYF. In DNA, the CDR3 is TGTGCCAGCAGTTACGGAGGATTACAAGATACGCAGTATTTT.

This clonotype has ten or more counts. The rearrangement uses TRBV10-3 and TRBJ2-7, with 7 bases that match TRBD2. The CDR3 length is 13 residues. After removal of 11 bases from V and 3 bases from J, the junction contained 10 bases not matched to a gene. CDR1 is ENHRY, CDR2 SYGVKD, per germline. CDR3 DNA: TGTGCCGTATCCGGACTAGAGGACTACGAGCAGTACTTC. This translates into CAVSGLEDYEQYF.

This clonotype has more than one count but fewer than ten. The rearrangement uses TRBV20-1 and TRBJ2-7; 14 bases map to TRBD2. V trimming: 7 bases; J trimming: 1 base; junction bases outside the gene matches: 6. Per germline, CDR1 DFQATT and CDR2 SNEGSKA (reference sequence). CDR3 length equals 15 residues. CDR3 DNA: TGCAGTGTTCCAGGACTAGCGGGAGGATCCTACGAGCAGTACTTC. As protein: CSVPGLAGGSYEQYF.

The CDR3 DNA is TGTGCCAGTAGTGGGTGGACAGACTCCTACGAGCAGTACTTC. It is translated as CASSGWTDSYEQYF. The chain employs TRBV19 and TRBJ2-7, with TRBD1 as a possible D gene (6 bases). V lost 5 bases, J lost 0 bases, and 11 bases lay in between. The V gene's germline CDR1 is LNHDA and CDR2 SQIVND (reference sequence). The CDR3 has 14 amino acids.

This clonotype has just a few counts. The rearrangement links TRBV4-2 to TRBJ2-1; 14 bases align to TRBD2. This CDR3 is 16 amino acids long. V lost 2 bases, J lost 8 bases, and 5 bases stayed unmatched. Germline V gene sequence: CDR1 LGHNA, CDR2 YNFKEQ. The CDR3 is CASSQSGTSGSYEQFF. In nucleotides, the CDR3 is TGTGCCAGCAGCCAATCCGGGACTAGCGGGAGCTATGAGCAGTTCTTC.

This clonotype has just a few counts. The rearrangement links TRBV4-3 to TRBJ2-2; D remains unclear. Germline values: CDR1 LGHNA, CDR2 YSLEER. Trimming removed 0 bases at V and 2 bases at J, with 7 bases between. The CDR3 sequence is 15 residues long. This chain's CDR3 is CASSQDHQNTGELFF. For the CDR3, the DNA is TGCGCCAGCAGCCAAGATCACCAAAACACCGGGGAGCTGTTTTTT.

The CDR3 protein is CASSFILAGGGNEQFF. DNA of the CDR3: TGTGCCAGCAGTTTCATACTAGCGGGAGGAGGGAATGAGCAGTTCTTC. The V and J genes are TRBV27 and TRBJ2-1; 12 nucleotides align to TRBD2. V was clipped by 3 bases and J by 7 bases; unmatched bases: 7. The CDR3 consists of 16 residues. The germline CDR1 and CDR2 sequences are MNHEY and SMNVEV (reference sequence).

This clonotype was found a few times. This chain joins TRBV20-1 and TRBJ2-1, with TRBD2 matching over 14 bases. This CDR3 has 16 amino acids. V trimming: 3 bases; J trimming: 0 bases; junction bases outside the gene matches: 1. The germline V gene encodes CDR1 DFQATT and CDR2 SNEGSKA (reference sequence). CDR3 loop: CSASGTSGSSYNEQFF. In nucleotides, the CDR3 is TGCAGTGCTAGTGGGACTAGCGGGAGCTCCTACAATGAGCAGTTCTTC.

The rearrangement joins TRBV13 to TRBJ2-1, with D maybe TRBD2 (6 bases). V gave up 5 bases and J gave up 5 bases, with 13 bases separating them. Germline V gene data show CDR1 as PRHDT and CDR2 as FYEKMQ (reference sequence). The CDR3 consists of 14 residues. The CDR3 DNA is TGTGCCAGCAGCCCGGGACTGGATAACAATGAGCAGTTCTTC. Its protein product is CASSPGLDNNEQFF.

This clonotype was observed at least ten times. The V call is TRBV4-2, the J call TRBJ1-2; maybe TRBD1 (5 bases). The V and J ends lost 3 bases and 8 bases respectively, with 13 bases between them. The CDR3 contains 13 residues. In germline, CDR1 is LGHNA, CDR2 YNFKEQ. Here the CDR3 reads CASSHDGGEGYTF. The CDR3 region has the DNA TGTGCCAGCAGCCATGACGGGGGGGAAGGCTACACCTTC.

This clonotype was picked up many times. This sequence joins TRBV9 and TRBJ2-2; D gene uncertain. Germline V gives CDR1 SGDLS, CDR2 YYNGEE. V was clipped by 1 base and J by 1 base, with 11 bases between them. The CDR3 runs 16 residues. The CDR3 sequence is CASSVPLTGNTGELFF. CDR3 DNA sequence: TGTGCCAGCAGCGTACCCTTGACGGGGAACACCGGGGAGCTGTTTTTT.

This clonotype was observed a few times. V usage is TRBV4-3 and J usage is TRBJ1-2; D might be TRBD1 (5 bases). V shed 3 bases and J shed 4 bases, with 15 bases lying between them. The CDR3 loop spans 15 amino acids. Germline V gene data show CDR1 as LGHNA and CDR2 as YSLEER. The CDR3 DNA reads as TGCGCCAGCAGCCAGGACACCGGGACCGTCTATGGCTACACCTTC. It is translated as CASSQDTGTVYGYTF.

This clonotype has a count of ten or more. V gene TRBV6-1 combines with J gene TRBJ1-1; D unclear. CDR3 size: 13 residues. V dropped 7 bases and J dropped 1 base, with 10 bases sitting between them. The germline V gene encodes CDR1 MNHNS and CDR2 SASEGT. The DNA of the CDR3 is TGTGCCAGCAAAGTGTCGGAGAACACTGAAGCTTTCTTT. Translating gives CASKVSENTEAFF.

This clonotype came up many times. This chain connects TRBV4-3 to TRBJ2-1; D might be TRBD1 (5 bases). Germline V gene data show CDR1 as LGHNA and CDR2 as YSLEER. The germline V and J ends were trimmed by 0 bases and 8 bases, with 8 bases remaining between them. CDR3 length equals 13 residues. The chain's CDR3 is CASSQDQGDEQFF. CDR3 bases: TGCGCCAGCAGCCAAGATCAAGGGGATGAGCAGTTCTTC.

The chain uses TRBV27 and TRBJ2-1; the D gene is possibly TRBD2 (5 bases). Germline CDR1 is MNHEY and CDR2 is SMNVEV (reference sequence). V lost 7 bases, J lost 0 bases, and 10 bases lay in between. The CDR3 runs 14 residues. The CDR3 protein is CASTPGSSYNEQFF. The DNA for the CDR3 is TGTGCCAGCACCCCGGGGAGCTCCTACAATGAGCAGTTCTTC.

The sample holds a few counts of this clonotype. This rearrangement joins TRBV6-1 to TRBJ2-3; 12 nucleotides line up with TRBD2. Germline V CDR1 and CDR2: MNHNS, SASEGT. The CDR3 loop spans 15 amino acids. Unmatched junction bases numbered 0, after V lost 4 bases and J lost 1 base. The CDR3 loop is CASSGLAGGTDTQYF. CDR3 sequence (DNA): TGTGCCAGCAGTGGACTAGCGGGGGGCACAGATACGCAGTATTTT.

A word on this clonotype: It is likely a read error, because the conserved phenylalanine at the end of the CDR3 is missing. It is unclear where the CDR3 begins or ends on the DNA, so no DNA is shown, and the CDR3 is as TCRdb lists it. The chain joins TRBV5-8 to TRBJ2-1; the table assigns TRBD1, which was not confirmed against the DNA. Germline loops: CDR1 SGHTS, CDR2 YDEGEE. The CDR3 is 14 amino acids in total, end residues counted. CDR3 residues: CAIGPGLLYNALFC.

This clonotype was counted between two and nine times. The genes are TRBV7-9 and TRBJ1-2; D unclear. V gave up 5 bases and J gave up 11 bases, with 18 bases separating them. Germline V gives CDR1 SEHNR, CDR2 FQNEAQ (reference sequence). CDR3 length equals 13 residues. CDR3 bases: TGTGCCAGCAGCCCGGTACGAGGGCTTGATTACACCTTC. Protein: CASSPVRGLDYTF.

This chain uses TRBV7-8 with TRBJ2-7; tentative D call: TRBD1 (6 bases). The CDR3 is 14 amino acids. CDR1 is SGHVS and CDR2 is FQNEAQ in the germline V gene. V lost 5 bases and J lost 6, with 17 bases in between. The CDR3 DNA follows: TGTGCCAGCAGCGGTCGGGACACCTCACCCGAGCAGTACTTC. Protein product: CASSGRDTSPEQYF.

In its sample, this clonotype was seen many times. The rearrangement joins TRBV7-9 to TRBJ2-2; the match to TRBD1 covers 8 bases. Germline-derived CDR1 and CDR2 are SEHNR and FQNEAQ (reference sequence). This CDR3 is built from 15 residues. Germline trimming cut 5 bases from V and 9 bases from J; bases unmatched to any gene: 11. CDR3 sequence: CASSPDRGKDRELFF. The CDR3 DNA reads as TGTGCCAGCAGCCCCGACAGGGGAAAGGACCGGGAGCTGTTTTTT.